The rows below give T cell receptor beta chains drawn from one sample of a study of T-cell memory formation after mild COVID-19. TCRdb re-called the 5' RACE reads through MiXCR, storing one row per CDR3 protein. The sample includes hundreds of thousands of distinct CDR3 sequences, around 20% of them seen just once. The source material was PBMCs or a T cell subset sorted from them (not recorded which). Receptors originate from an adult woman who had mild COVID-19 (a few samples of this study predate the infection). Cell type and time point are not known. CDR3s include the opening cysteine and the closing phenylalanine or tryptophan. A D gene is named only where the DNA matches it firmly.

CDR3 length: 11; J gene: TRBJ1-1; D gene: -; V gene: TRBV29-1; CDR3 protein: CSVRELGEAFF
CDR3 length: 12; J gene: TRBJ2-7; D gene: -; V gene: TRBV2; CDR3 protein: CASSVSTWEQYF
CDR3 length: 16; J gene: TRBJ2-3; D gene: -; V gene: TRBV12-3/TRBV12-4; CDR3 protein: CASSSMAGNGADTQYF
CDR3 length: 15; J gene: TRBJ1-1; D gene: TRBD1; V gene: TRBV19; CDR3 protein: CASSIDATGDTEAFF
CDR3 length: 19; J gene: TRBJ2-1; D gene: TRBD2; V gene: TRBV15; CDR3 protein: CATSPRTSGGFFFYNEQFF
CDR3 length: 14; J gene: TRBJ2-5; D gene: TRBD2; V gene: TRBV2; CDR3 protein: CASSPTSGEETQYF
CDR3 length: 13; J gene: TRBJ2-5; D gene: -; V gene: TRBV19; CDR3 protein: CASSTTDQETQYF
CDR3 length: 13; J gene: TRBJ2-7; D gene: -; V gene: TRBV3-1; CDR3 protein: CASSLSRYYEQYF
CDR3 length: 15; J gene: TRBJ2-2; D gene: -; V gene: TRBV6-2/TRBV6-3; CDR3 protein: CASRLGRADTGELFF
CDR3 length: 14; J gene: TRBJ2-6; D gene: TRBD2; V gene: TRBV6-1; CDR3 protein: CASSGASGANVLTF
CDR3 length: 14; J gene: TRBJ2-4; D gene: -; V gene: TRBV4-3; CDR3 protein: CASSPDSWGNIQYF
CDR3 length: 15; J gene: TRBJ2-7; D gene: -; V gene: TRBV7-2; CDR3 protein: CASSPGGAISYEQYF
CDR3 length: 18; J gene: TRBJ2-2; D gene: TRBD1; V gene: TRBV23-1; CDR3 protein: CASSLWDGQGASTGELFF
CDR3 length: 15; J gene: TRBJ2-7; D gene: -; V gene: TRBV3-1; CDR3 protein: CASSQVWDGGYEQYF
CDR3 length: 15; J gene: TRBJ2-1; D gene: TRBD2; V gene: TRBV6-5; CDR3 protein: CASSYGTIGRGEQFF
CDR3 length: 14; J gene: TRBJ2-1; D gene: TRBD2; V gene: TRBV7-9; CDR3 protein: CASSLSGGGGEQFF
CDR3 length: 16; J gene: TRBJ2-6; D gene: TRBD1; V gene: TRBV27; CDR3 protein: CASSSRTGSGANVLTF
CDR3 length: 14; J gene: TRBJ2-5; D gene: TRBD1; V gene: TRBV7-9; CDR3 protein: CASSLEGAWETQYF
CDR3 length: 14; J gene: TRBJ1-1; D gene: -; V gene: TRBV6-5; CDR3 protein: CASRKPGGNTEAFF
CDR3 length: 12; J gene: TRBJ2-7; D gene: -; V gene: TRBV20-1; CDR3 protein: CSARGETYEQYF
CDR3 length: 15; J gene: TRBJ2-7; D gene: TRBD2; V gene: TRBV15; CDR3 protein: CATSVSGGPHYEQYF
CDR3 length: 15; J gene: TRBJ2-3; D gene: -; V gene: TRBV9; CDR3 protein: CASSASGYNTDTQYF
CDR3 length: 14; J gene: TRBJ2-2; D gene: -; V gene: TRBV5-1; CDR3 protein: CASSSRGASGELFF
CDR3 length: 15; J gene: TRBJ1-2; D gene: TRBD1; V gene: TRBV7-8; CDR3 protein: CASSLETGSIYGYTF
CDR3 length: 14; J gene: TRBJ2-1; D gene: -; V gene: TRBV12-3/TRBV12-4; CDR3 protein: CASSLEQPYNEQFF
CDR3 length: 10; J gene: TRBJ2-1; D gene: -; V gene: TRBV28; CDR3 protein: CASRLGEQFF
CDR3 length: 15; J gene: TRBJ2-1; D gene: TRBD2; V gene: TRBV7-6; CDR3 protein: CASSPREGRKDEQFF